The 4 T cell receptor beta chains below all came from one sample that was sequenced in a study of monozygotic twins with cystic fibrosis. Sequencing used immunoSEQ multiplex PCR; TCRdb keeps in-frame clones, though not all of them. The sample consists of about 35,000 clones, around 66% of them appearing once. Material for sequencing was blood. The receptors come from a girl between 5 and 17 years old with cystic fibrosis.

V gene TRBV27 combines with J gene TRBJ2-5; a weak D match, TRBD1 (5 bases). V lost 5 bases and J lost 2, with 21 bases in between. This CDR3 region has 17 residues. Looked up from germline, CDR1 is MNHEY and CDR2 is SMNVEV (reference sequence). CDR3 amino acids: CASSPSRGQPLQETQYF. The CDR3 DNA sequence: TGTGCCAGCAGTCCATCCCGTGGACAACCTTTACAAGAGACCCAGTACTTC.

The chain recombines TRBV5-6 with TRBJ2-3; D may be TRBD1 (7 bases). V lost 3 bases, J lost 4 bases, and 9 bases lay in between. This CDR3 comprises 13 residues. CDR1 and CDR2 from the germline V gene are SGHDT and YYEEEE. The CDR3 DNA reads as TGTGCCAGCAGCTCCAGGGGGGCAGATACGCAGTATTTT. This codes for CASSSRGADTQYF. Full variable domain (missing parts from reference TRBV5-6 and TRBJ2-3): DAGVTQSPTHLIKTRGQQVTLRCSPKSGHDTVSWYQQALGQGPQFIFQYYEEEERQRGNFPDRFSGHQFPNYSSELNVNALLLGDSALYLCASSSRGADTQYFGPGTRLTVL.

The chain joins TRBV10-2 to TRBJ1-1, with TRBD1 as a possible D gene (5 bases). The CDR3 consists of 14 residues. Germline assignment: CDR1 WSHSY and CDR2 SAAADI. The germline V and J ends were trimmed by 3 bases and 0 bases, with 8 bases remaining between them. DNA of the CDR3: TGCGCCAGCAGTGACTGGGGGTTGAACACTGAAGCTTTCTTT. Translated, it gives CASSDWGLNTEAFF.

The V and J genes are TRBV5-1 and TRBJ2-1; D not certain. This CDR3 contains 15 residues. Germline CDR1 is SGHRS and CDR2 is YFSETQ. V shed 0 bases and J shed 2 bases, with 9 bases lying between them. CDR3 nucleotide sequence: TGCGCCAGCAGCTTGGATTCGGCAGCCTACAATGAGCAGTTCTTC. This translates into CASSLDSAAYNEQFF.